This TCR beta chain was obtained from a study of response to subunit inactivated influenza vaccine. Germline values: CDR1 LGHNA, CDR2 YNFKEQ. The CDR3 consists of 15 residues. After removal of 1 base from V and 3 bases from J, the junction contained 6 bases not matched to a gene. This clonotype was seen more than once but under ten times. TCRdb re-derived calls from the RT-PCR reads in MiXCR, one entry per CDR3 protein. Here the sample spans more than 450,000 distinct CDR3 sequences, 11% being singletons. These data were likewise used in another study, on T cells expressing NK-cell markers. In that study: cDNA encoding TCR beta was synthesized via 5'RACE template switching incorporating UMIs. Dominant NKG2C+ clonotype frequencies of about 1.0-8% of CD8+ T cells were measured in more than five donors. Researchers report these clonotypes also headed the CD3+CD56-NKG2C+ fraction in several donors.

The chain carries TRBV4-2 and TRBJ2-7, with 7 bases matching TRBD1. This specimen was PBMCs from blood, taken on the day of vaccination. The receptor comes from a man aged 50-60 years who received an inactivated influenza vaccine. The CDR3: CASSQATGDSYEQYF. The CDR3 DNA sequence: TGTGCCAGCAGCCAAGCTACCGGGGACAGCTACGAGCAGTACTTC.